This T cell receptor (beta chain) was observed in a study of beta chain features in type 1 diabetes. Study context: There was similarity between patients and healthy donors in age, gender and cell yields. General study results and limits: Within patients, naive, central memory and Treg TCRB repertoires seemed more similar than within healthy donors. Highly expressing activated T cells could be over-counted with a cDNA template.

Since all of the isolated RNA was reverse transcribed, expressed TCRB transcripts were what got sequenced. Profiled with immunoSEQ multiplex PCR; TCRdb holds only in-frame clones, not every one. Of under 900,000 clones in the sample, 15% to 20% were seen once. This clone was observed a handful of times. Its specificity is unknown. Markers CD45RO/CCR7/CD25/CD127/CD95/CD27 served to sort CD4+ naive, central memory, regulatory and stem cell-like memory cells. This receptor was identified in a woman in her late teens or twenties in good health. Source material: naive CD4+ T cells from blood.

The CDR3 DNA sequence: TGTGCCACCAGCAGAGATAAGGGACTACAAGAGACCCAGTACTTC. Protein: CATSRDKGLQETQYF. The J gene is TRBJ2-5, the V gene TRBV15, with 7 nucleotides matching TRBD2. The CDR3 length is 15 residues. V trimming: 0 bases; J trimming: 2 bases; junction bases outside the gene matches: 3. CDR1 and CDR2 from the germline V gene are LNHNV and YYDKDF (reference sequence).